Below, 11 T cell receptor beta chains from the same sample are listed, as sequenced in a study of shared clonotypes between healthy human individuals. TCRdb's copy holds only in-frame clones and misses some; the assay was immunoSEQ multiplex PCR. The sample lists about 2.3 million clones, more than 85% occurring once. What was sequenced was naive CD4+ T cells from PBMCs. Subset indicated: CD45RA+ positively selected. Receptors were obtained from a man between 18 and 35 years old in good health. Some clones in this sample may be carry-over from other donors' samples.

The count of this clone is one. The V call is TRBV28, the J call TRBJ2-7; D possibly corresponds to TRBD1 (5 bases). Trimming pared 2 bases from V and 2 bases from J, leaving 10 bases between. In germline, CDR1 is MDHEN, CDR2 SYDVKM. CDR3 size: 14 residues. CDR3 sequence: CASSLAPGPYEQYF. Here the CDR3 DNA reads TGTGCCAGCAGTTTAGCGCCAGGGCCCTACGAGCAGTACTTC.

V and J are TRBV25-1 and TRBJ2-5, with a tentative D call TRBD2 (6 bases). Germline V gene sequence: CDR1 MGHDK, CDR2 SYGVNS. The CDR3 length is 16 residues. The V and J ends lost 5 bases and 4 bases respectively, with 20 bases between them. Here the CDR3 reads CASSPRRAGRVETQYF. The CDR3 nucleotides read TGTGCCAGCAGTCCCAGAAGGGCGGGAAGGGTAGAGACCCAGTACTTC.

In regard to this clone: This CDR3 is also generated by other DNA sequences in the sample. The gene calls are TRBV5-1 and TRBJ2-5; TRBD2 aligns across 8 bases. CDR1 is SGHRS and CDR2 is YFSETQ in the germline V gene. The CDR3 consists of 16 residues. Trimming at V came to 0 bases and at J to 5 bases, leaving 9 bases not matched to a gene. The CDR3 coding sequence is TGCGCCAGCAGCTTGGCCCTTGCGGGAGGAAGGGAGACCCAGTACTTC. Its protein product is CASSLALAGGRETQYF.

This clone has a handful of counts. J is TRBJ1-2 and V is TRBV10-3; TRBD1 is a possible D gene (6 bases). CDR3 length: 13 amino acids. Per the germline V gene, CDR1 is ENHRY and CDR2 is SYGVKD. Trimming removed 8 bases from V and 7 bases from J, with 17 bases in between. CDR3 amino acids: CAISPDGGRGYTF. CDR3 DNA sequence: TGTGCCATCTCACCGGACGGGGGCCGTGGCTACACCTTC.

The chain recombines TRBV7-9 with TRBJ1-1, with 7 bases that match TRBD1. There are 14 residues in the CDR3. V lost 6 bases and J lost 1; bases outside the gene matches: 5. CDR1 SEHNR and CDR2 FQNEAQ come from the germline V gene (reference sequence). The CDR3 nucleotides read TGTGCCAGCAGTCGACAGGGTGGGAACACTGAAGCTTTCTTT. Translating gives CASSRQGGNTEAFF.

The J gene is TRBJ2-2, the V gene TRBV5-1, with 7 bases aligning to TRBD1. Germline-derived CDR1 and CDR2 are SGHRS and YFSETQ. The CDR3 has 14 amino acids. V gave up 7 bases and J gave up 5 bases; unmatched junction bases: 8. The CDR3 is CASGPPGGTGELFF. The CDR3 DNA sequence: TGCGCCAGCGGTCCCCCAGGGGGTACCGGGGAGCTGTTTTTT.

This chain links TRBV6-1 with TRBJ1-2; D perhaps matches TRBD1 (6 bases). This CDR3 has 13 residues. The V end was cut by 0 bases, the J end by 4 bases, with 6 bases between. Germline V gives CDR1 MNHNS, CDR2 SASEGT. CDR3 coding DNA: TGTGCCAGCAGTGAAGCGGACAGCTATGGCTACACCTTC. Translated: CASSEADSYGYTF.

The genes are TRBV28 and TRBJ2-7; 13 bases line up with TRBD2. The V gene end was trimmed by 5 bases and the J gene end by 3 bases; junction bases not matched to a gene: 7. The CDR3 runs to 16 residues. Per germline, CDR1 MDHEN and CDR2 SYDVKM. CDR3 residues: CASSPTSGRAGYEQYF. DNA for the CDR3: TGTGCCAGCAGTCCTACTAGCGGGAGGGCCGGCTACGAGCAGTACTTC. Based on the CDR3 plus reference TRBV28 and TRBJ2-7, the full variable domain is DVKVTQSSRYLVKRTGEKVFLECVQDMDHENMFWYRQDPGLGLRLIYFSYDVKMKEKGDIPEGYSVSREKKERFSLILESASTNQTSMYLCASSPTSGRAGYEQYFGPGTRLTVT.

The CDR3 protein is CASSLQPQVAGPDNEQFF. The CDR3 nucleotides are TGTGCCAGCAGCCTTCAACCGCAAGTAGCGGGACCCGACAATGAGCAGTTCTTC. The rearrangement links TRBV7-3 to TRBJ2-1; 8 bases line up with TRBD2. V shed 5 bases, J shed 5 bases, and the junction held 17 bases outside the gene matches. The CDR3 consists of 18 residues. Germline V gene sequence: CDR1 SGHTA, CDR2 FQGTGA.

The rearrangement joins TRBV18 to TRBJ2-7, with 7 positions matching TRBD1. After removal of 3 bases from V and 3 bases from J, the junction contained 11 bases not matched to a gene. The CDR3 extends over 16 amino acids. The germline gives CDR1 KGHSH, CDR2 LQKENI. The CDR3 here is CASSPVQGVGDYEQYF. DNA of the CDR3: TGTGCCAGCTCACCCGTCCAGGGGGTGGGAGACTACGAGCAGTACTTC.

The chain combines TRBV14 with TRBJ2-7, with 9 bases identical to TRBD2. The length of the CDR3 is 14 residues. Germline V lookup: CDR1 SGHDN, CDR2 FVKESK. V was clipped by 4 bases and J by 4 bases; unmatched bases: 5. CDR3 bases: TGTGCCAGCAGCCTAGCGGGAGTTTTATACGAGCAGTACTTC. This encodes CASSLAGVLYEQYF.